Listed below are T cell receptor beta chains from one sample, sequenced in a study of T cell responses to AZD1222 COVID-19 vaccine. Assay used: immunoSEQ multiplex PCR; TCRdb lists only in-frame clones, some missing. The table includes more than 150,000 clones, 85% to 95% detected once. Sequencing used peripheral blood, obtained on day 0 of AZD1222 vaccination. These receptors were obtained from an adult in good health. Each CDR3 is given with its conserved first and last residue. A D gene is named only where the DNA matches it firmly. Clone size is given for some rows only: seen once, a few or many times, or a class if the clone is expanded.

v_gene	j_gene	d_gene	abundance	CDR3aa	CDR3nt
TRBV12-5	TRBJ2-3	TRBD1	NA	CASALGGDTQYF	TGTGCTAGTGCTCTAGGGGGCGATACGCAGTATTTT
TRBV5-1	TRBJ1-1	NA	NA	CASSSSGQEGTEAFF	TGCGCCAGCAGCTCATCCGGGCAGGAGGGCACTGAAGCTTTCTTT
TRBV6-5	TRBJ2-3	NA	few	CASSYSSEERTQYF	TGTGCCAGCAGTTACTCGTCCGAGGAACGTACGCAGTATTTT
TRBV30	TRBJ1-2	NA	NA	CAWSVRGGGYTF	TGTGCCTGGAGTGTACGGGGGGGAGGCTACACCTTC
TRBV19	TRBJ2-1	NA	NA	CASSMSLGQYNEQFF	TGTGCCAGTAGTATGTCGCTGGGCCAATACAATGAGCAGTTCTTC
TRBV29-1	TRBJ1-1	NA	NA	CSTDRAENTEAFF	TGCAGCACGGACCGTGCAGAGAACACTGAAGCTTTCTTT
TRBV2	TRBJ1-2	NA	NA	CASSVTSYGYTF	TGTGCCAGCAGTGTAACATCCTATGGCTACACCTTC
TRBV5-8	TRBJ2-3	NA	NA	CASSLFESGTDTQYF	TGTGCCAGCAGCTTGTTTGAGTCTGGCACAGATACGCAGTATTTT
TRBV28	TRBJ1-2	NA	few	CASSLGMGSYGYTF	TGTGCCAGCAGTTTAGGTATGGGGAGCTATGGCTACACCTTC
TRBV9	TRBJ1-4	TRBD1	NA	CASSPRQGPEKLFF	TGTGCCAGCAGCCCCCGACAGGGGCCCGAAAAACTGTTTTTT
TRBV24-1	TRBJ1-2	TRBD1	NA	CATSDSGTGVAYGYTF	TGTGCCACCAGTGATTCCGGGACAGGGGTGGCCTATGGCTACACCTTC
TRBV11-2	TRBJ1-5	TRBD1	NA	CASSLERGPNQPQHF	TGTGCCAGCAGCTTAGAAAGGGGGCCCAATCAGCCCCAGCATTTT
TRBV3-1/TRBV3-2	TRBJ2-5	NA	NA	CASSQGRRETQYF	TGTGCCAGCAGCCAAGGGCGTCGCGAGACCCAGTACTTC
TRBV19	TRBJ1-6	TRBD1	once	CASSLQGDGSPLHF	TGTGCCAGTAGTTTACAGGGGGACGGTTCACCCCTCCACTTT
TRBV19	TRBJ1-2	NA	few	CASSIDRWGSYGYTF	TGTGCCAGTAGTATAGACCGATGGGGGTCCTATGGCTACACCTTC
TRBV5-4	TRBJ2-5	TRBD2	NA	CASSPGLAGGPEETQYF	TGTGCCAGCAGCCCTGGCTTAGCGGGGGGGCCGGAGGAGACCCAGTACTTC
TRBV6-4	TRBJ2-1	NA	NA	CASSDLMEGSSYNEQFF	TGTGCCAGCAGTGACTTGATGGAGGGGAGCTCCTACAATGAGCAGTTCTTC
TRBV7-9	TRBJ2-5	NA	NA	CASSSPWDVQETQYF	TGTGCCAGCAGCTCCCCCTGGGATGTCCAAGAGACCCAGTACTTC
TRBV14	TRBJ1-2	NA	NA	CASSQVDGSSGGYTF	TGTGCCAGCAGCCAAGTGGACGGCTCCTCGGGAGGCTACACCTTC
TRBV4-1	TRBJ1-6	NA	NA	CASSQDEGYNSPLHF	TGCGCCAGCAGCCAAGACGAGGGTTATAATTCACCCCTCCACTTT
TRBV27	TRBJ2-7	NA	once	CASSTGSGEQYF	TGTGCCAGCAGTACAGGGTCGGGCGAGCAGTACTTC
TRBV7-2	TRBJ2-2	TRBD1	NA	CASSSDREKYGELFF	TGTGCCAGCAGCTCGGACAGGGAGAAGTACGGGGAGCTGTTTTTT
TRBV28	TRBJ2-2	NA	NA	CASSFLSTGELFF	TGTGCCAGCAGTTTTTTGAGCACCGGGGAGCTGTTTTTT
TRBV10-3	TRBJ1-1	NA	NA	CAISVTRGANTEAFF	TGTGCCATCAGTGTAACAAGGGGTGCGAACACTGAAGCTTTCTTT
TRBV13	TRBJ1-1	NA	NA	CASSLKLGASNTEAFF	TGTGCCAGCAGCTTAAAACTGGGGGCCTCGAACACTGAAGCTTTCTTT
TRBV4-1	TRBJ2-1	TRBD2	NA	CASSQGTSGTRGQFF	TGCGCCAGCAGCCAAGGGACTAGCGGGACCCGGGGGCAGTTCTTC
TRBV27	TRBJ2-7	NA	few	CASSFLQGGEQYF	TGTGCCAGCAGTTTCTTACAGGGGGGGGAGCAGTACTTC
TRBV10-1	TRBJ2-3	TRBD2	NA	CASSEGGLARDTQYF	TGCGCCAGCAGTGAGGGGGGACTAGCCCGAGATACGCAGTATTTT
TRBV4-2	TRBJ1-5	NA	few	CASSQASGSQPQHF	TGTGCCAGCAGCCAAGCCTCAGGGAGTCAGCCCCAGCATTTT
TRBV28	TRBJ1-2	TRBD1	once	CAIQRTGGYGYTF	TGTGCCATCCAGCGGACAGGGGGATATGGCTACACCTTC
TRBV7-9	TRBJ1-6	TRBD1	NA	CASSPQGGANSPLHF	TGTGCCAGCAGCCCCCAGGGGGGGGCTAATTCACCCCTCCACTTT
TRBV7-8	TRBJ1-1	NA	NA	CASSQRSVGNEAFF	TGTGCCAGCAGCCAGAGATCGGTGGGGAATGAAGCTTTCTTT
TRBV5-1	TRBJ1-2	TRBD1	NA	CASSSDRWNYGYTF	TGCGCCAGCAGCTCGGACAGGTGGAACTATGGCTACACCTTC
TRBV19	TRBJ1-1	NA	NA	CASSIFGQGLNTEAFF	TGTGCCAGTAGTATCTTTGGTCAGGGCTTAAACACTGAAGCTTTCTTT
TRBV6-1	TRBJ1-1	NA	NA	CASSERETLMNTEAFF	TGTGCCAGCAGTGAACGGGAAACCCTTATGAACACTGAAGCTTTCTTT
TRBV7-9	TRBJ1-2	NA	NA	CASSLGEVRGYTF	TGTGCCAGCAGCTTAGGAGAGGTTCGTGGCTACACCTTC
TRBV13	TRBJ1-2	NA	NA	CASSLGPAAHYGYTF	TGTGCCAGCAGCTTAGGGCCGGCAGCTCACTATGGCTACACCTTC
TRBV12-3/TRBV12-4	TRBJ2-5	NA	NA	CASSLDQTQYF	TGTGCCAGCAGTTTGGATCAGACCCAGTACTTC
TRBV18	TRBJ2-1	NA	few	CASSFGGNEQFF	TGTGCCAGCTCATTTGGTGGGAATGAGCAGTTCTTC
TRBV27	TRBJ2-1	TRBD2	NA	CASRGTSYEQFF	TGTGCCAGCCGAGGGACTAGCTATGAGCAGTTCTTC
TRBV4-2	TRBJ1-2	NA	NA	CASSHPDRLSYGYTF	TGTGCCAGCAGCCACCCCGACAGGCTGTCCTATGGCTACACCTTC
TRBV28	TRBJ2-5	TRBD1	NA	CASTPGTGFPQETQYF	TGTGCCAGCACTCCCGGGACAGGGTTTCCCCAAGAGACCCAGTACTTC
TRBV28	TRBJ1-5	NA	NA	CASSLFSRFQHF	TGTGCCAGCAGTTTATTCTCCCGGTTCCAGCATTTT
TRBV5-1	TRBJ1-1	NA	once	CASTQTRGMNTEAFF	TGCGCCAGCACCCAGACCCGGGGGATGAACACTGAAGCTTTCTTT
TRBV18	TRBJ2-1	TRBD1	NA	CASSPYRGQDYNEQFF	TGTGCCAGCTCACCATACAGGGGGCAAGACTACAATGAGCAGTTCTTC
TRBV12-3/TRBV12-4	TRBJ1-1	TRBD1	NA	CASSSKQGTEAFF	TGTGCCAGCAGTTCCAAACAGGGGACTGAAGCTTTCTTT
TRBV27	TRBJ1-2	TRBD1	few	CASSLSPRQGIYGYTF	TGTGCCAGCAGTTTATCTCCCAGACAGGGTATCTATGGCTACACCTTC
TRBV7-6	TRBJ2-1	NA	NA	CASSQQASSYNEQFF	TGTGCCAGCAGCCAACAGGCAAGCTCCTACAATGAGCAGTTCTTC
TRBV19	TRBJ1-1	NA	NA	CASNRDREAFF	TGTGCCAGTAATCGGGACCGTGAAGCTTTCTTT
TRBV30	TRBJ2-2	TRBD1	NA	CAWRSPDRDTGELFF	TGTGCCTGGAGGTCACCGGACAGGGACACCGGGGAGCTGTTTTTT
TRBV5-7	TRBJ2-2	NA	NA	CASSLCVADNTGELFF	TGTGCCAGCAGCTTGTGCGTCGCCGACAACACCGGGGAGCTGTTTTTT
TRBV2	TRBJ1-2	NA	NA	CASSIGQRGYTF	TGTGCCAGCAGTATCGGACAGCGTGGCTACACCTTC
TRBV4-1	TRBJ2-3	NA	NA	CASSHPGGTTDTQYF	TGCGCCAGCAGCCATCCTGGAGGGACCACAGATACGCAGTATTTT
TRBV9	TRBJ1-2	NA	NA	CASSVDNSIGFGGYTF	TGTGCCAGCAGCGTGGACAACTCTATCGGTTTCGGGGGCTACACCTTC
TRBV10-1	TRBJ1-1	NA	few	CASSENVRTCGTEAFF	TGCGCCAGCAGTGAGAACGTTAGGACTTGTGGCACTGAAGCTTTCTTT
TRBV19	TRBJ1-1	TRBD1	NA	CAATTGTITEAFF	TGTGCCGCTACGACAGGGACGATCACTGAAGCTTTCTTT
TRBV7-8	TRBJ1-4	TRBD1	NA	CASSLERQGGTNEKLFF	TGTGCCAGCAGCTTAGAGAGACAGGGCGGAACTAATGAAAAACTGTTTTTT
TRBV14	TRBJ2-1	NA	NA	CASSPRGRGSYNEQFF	TGTGCCAGCAGTCCACGCGGGCGCGGCTCCTACAATGAGCAGTTCTTC
TRBV11-3	TRBJ1-1	NA	NA	CASSSQGGNTEAFF	TGTGCCAGCAGCTCGCAGGGTGGTAACACTGAAGCTTTCTTT
TRBV10-3	TRBJ2-5	TRBD2	NA	CAISAGSSGSLVIQETQYF	TGTGCCATCAGTGCCGGGTCTAGCGGGAGTCTTGTGATTCAAGAGACCCAGTACTTC